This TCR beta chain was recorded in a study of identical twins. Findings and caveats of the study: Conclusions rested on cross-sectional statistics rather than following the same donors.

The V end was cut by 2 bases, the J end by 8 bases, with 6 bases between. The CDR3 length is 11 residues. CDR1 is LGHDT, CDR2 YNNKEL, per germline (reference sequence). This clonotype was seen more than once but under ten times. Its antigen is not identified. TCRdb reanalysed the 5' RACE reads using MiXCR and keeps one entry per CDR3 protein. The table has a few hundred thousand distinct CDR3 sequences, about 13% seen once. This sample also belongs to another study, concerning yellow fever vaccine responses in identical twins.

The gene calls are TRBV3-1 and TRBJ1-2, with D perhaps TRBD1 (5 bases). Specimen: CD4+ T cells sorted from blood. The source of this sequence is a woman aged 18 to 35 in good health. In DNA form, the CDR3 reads TGTGCCAGCAGCCAAACAGGCGGCTACACCTTC. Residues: CASSQTGGYTF.